The 6 T cell receptor beta chains given below trace back to one sample, sequenced in a study of shared clonotypes between healthy human individuals. Assay: immunoSEQ multiplex PCR; the TCRdb copy retains only in-frame clones and omits some. Among under 1,100,000 clones, about three quarters were seen once, and the ten largest hold 1.4% to 1.5%. Sample: memory CD4+ T cells sorted from blood. Regarding subset: CD45RA-negative fraction. These receptors came from a man between 18 and 35 years old in good health.

This clone was counted many times. The V and J genes are TRBV4-1 and TRBJ2-1, with D perhaps TRBD1 or TRBD2 (5 bases each). Germline loops: CDR1 MGHRA, CDR2 YSYEKL. This CDR3 is 16 amino acids long. Trimming left V 4 bases short and J 7 bases short, with 20 bases between. The CDR3 bases are TGCGCCAGCAGCCCTGGTCCCGGGACCCCCGGGAATGAGCAGTTCTTC. Amino acids: CASSPGPGTPGNEQFF.

This clone has just a few counts. The chain couples TRBV7-9 to TRBJ1-3; 8 bases agree with TRBD1. Germline V gene data show CDR1 as SEHNR and CDR2 as FQNEAQ (reference sequence). V trimming: 1 base; J trimming: 8 bases; junction bases outside the gene matches: 7. The CDR3 has 15 residues. In DNA, the CDR3 is TGTGCCAGCAGCTTAGTAGAGGGACAGGAGGACACCATATATTTT. Translation: CASSLVEGQEDTIYF.

CDR3 region: CAISGTGGADQPQHF. The CDR3 DNA follows: TGTGCCATCAGTGGGACAGGGGGCGCGGATCAGCCCCAGCATTTT. The chain has TRBV10-3 and TRBJ1-5; 11 positions match TRBD1. The CDR3 sequence is 15 residues long. Trimming removed 4 bases from V and 5 bases from J; junction bases left unmatched: 4. In germline, CDR1 is ENHRY, CDR2 SYGVKD.

V is TRBV4-1 and J is TRBJ1-1, with TRBD1 matching over 12 bases. CDR1 and CDR2 (germline): MGHRA, YSYEKL. The CDR3 sequence is 16 residues long. Losses at the gene ends were 4 bases for V and 0 bases for J; bases not matched to a gene: 3. The CDR3 here is CASSRGQGALNTEAFF. CDR3 nucleotides: TGCGCCAGCAGCCGGGGACAGGGGGCTTTGAACACTGAAGCTTTCTTT.

The chain couples TRBV6-6 to TRBJ1-6; D is undetermined. The CDR3 spans 13 residues. V was cut by 2 bases and J by 5 bases, with 4 bases left in between. The germline CDR1 and CDR2 sequences are MNHNY and SVGAGI (reference sequence). The CDR3 loop is CASSYGNNSPLHF. As DNA, the CDR3 is TGTGCCAGCAGTTACGGCAATAATTCACCCCTCCACTTT.

The rearrangement joins TRBV6-6 to TRBJ2-7, with a weak D call TRBD2 (5 bases). The V and J ends lost 5 bases and 9 bases respectively, with 14 bases between them. The CDR3 is 12 amino acids. Germline V lookup: CDR1 MNHNY, CDR2 SVGAGI (reference sequence). The CDR3 reads CASSTGGQGQYF. In nucleotides, the CDR3 is TGTGCCAGCAGTACCGGAGGTCAAGGGCAGTACTTC.